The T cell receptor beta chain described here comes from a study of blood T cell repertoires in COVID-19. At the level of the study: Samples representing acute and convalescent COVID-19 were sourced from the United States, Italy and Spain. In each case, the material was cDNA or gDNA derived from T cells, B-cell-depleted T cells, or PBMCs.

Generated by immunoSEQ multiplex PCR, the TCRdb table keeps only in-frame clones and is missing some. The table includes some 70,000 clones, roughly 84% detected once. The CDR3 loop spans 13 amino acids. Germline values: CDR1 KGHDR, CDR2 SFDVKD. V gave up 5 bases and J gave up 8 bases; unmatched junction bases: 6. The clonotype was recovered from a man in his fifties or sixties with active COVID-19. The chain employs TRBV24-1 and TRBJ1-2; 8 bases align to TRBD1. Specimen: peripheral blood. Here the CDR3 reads CATSATRGQGYTF. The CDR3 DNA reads TGTGCCACCAGTGCGACCAGGGGGCAGGGCTACACCTTC.